A selection of T cell receptor beta chains follows, all from one sample in a study of OX40 agonist ivuxolimab in advanced cancers. The repertoire was sequenced with immunoSEQ multiplex PCR; TCRdb's copy has only in-frame clones and lacks some. The sample shows roughly 64,000 clones, 75% to 95% of them seen only once. The source material was CD4+ or CD8+ T cells sorted from blood, sampled in a trial of the OX40 agonist ivuxolimab. The receptors were sampled from an adult with an advanced solid tumor such as melanoma, head and neck, liver or kidney cancer. CDR3s include the opening cysteine and the closing phenylalanine or tryptophan. D genes are given only for firm matches. Rows may omit the clone size; those that give it use once, few, many or a size class.

TRBJ1-5,-,TRBV6-5,-,CASSYQTGNNQPQHF,TGTGCCAGCAGTTACCAGACAGGTAATAATCAGCCCCAGCATTTT
TRBJ2-7,-,TRBV5-1,-,CASSLEGSSYEQYF,TGCGCCAGCAGCTTGGAGGGCAGCTCCTACGAGCAGTACTTC
TRBJ2-1,-,TRBV2,TRBD2,CASRGGLAGASYNEQFF,TGTGCCAGCAGGGGGGGACTAGCGGGAGCCTCCTACAATGAGCAGTTCTTC
TRBJ1-1,-,TRBV27,-,CASSFGWGKAFF,TGTGCCAGCAGTTTCGGTTGGGGGAAAGCTTTCTTT
TRBJ2-5,-,TRBV11-3,TRBD2,CASSLEDPGRPPLETQYF,TGTGCCAGCAGCTTAGAAGATCCCGGGAGGCCCCCTTTGGAGACCCAGTACTTC
TRBJ1-1,-,TRBV7-9,-,CASSLDSATEAFF,TGTGCCAGCAGCTTAGACAGTGCGACTGAAGCTTTCTTT
TRBJ1-1,-,TRBV18,-,CASSTDSGRHTEAFF,TGTGCCAGCTCAACGGACAGCGGGCGACACACTGAAGCTTTCTTT
TRBJ2-5,-,TRBV27,TRBD1,CASYDRGRETQYF,TGTGCCAGCTACGACAGGGGGCGAGAGACCCAGTACTTC
TRBJ1-2,once,TRBV7-8,-,CASSLTRTATLYGYTF,TGTGCCAGCAGCTTAACGAGGACAGCGACCCTCTATGGCTACACCTTC
TRBJ1-1,-,TRBV18,-,CASSRGRGGIGNTEAFF,TGTGCCAGCTCACGAGGCAGGGGTGGTATCGGGAACACTGAAGCTTTCTTT
TRBJ2-7,-,TRBV7-8,-,CASSFIAGSSYEQYF,TGTGCCAGCAGCTTTATAGCAGGGAGCTCCTACGAGCAGTACTTC
TRBJ2-1,-,TRBV15,TRBD1,CATSRERTGTGTYNEQFF,TGTGCCACCAGCAGAGAGAGAACCGGGACAGGCACCTACAATGAGCAGTTCTTC
TRBJ1-1,-,TRBV7-9,-,CASSLAVGAEAFF,TGTGCCAGCAGCTTAGCGGTGGGGGCTGAAGCTTTCTTT
TRBJ2-7,-,TRBV5-1,-,CASSAGGSLSYEQYF,TGCGCCAGCAGTGCCGGGGGAAGCCTCTCCTACGAGCAGTACTTC
TRBJ2-1,-,TRBV27,TRBD2,CASSFPGLAGRNEQFF,TGTGCCAGCAGTTTTCCGGGACTAGCGGGAAGGAATGAGCAGTTCTTC
TRBJ2-2,-,TRBV14,-,CASSLNTGELFF,TGTGCCAGCAGCCTTAACACCGGGGAGCTGTTTTTT
TRBJ1-6,-,TRBV4-3,-,CASSQDSRQAFSSPLHF,TGCGCCAGCAGCCAAGATAGTAGGCAGGCTTTTTCCTCACCCCTCCACTTT
TRBJ2-7,-,TRBV19,TRBD2,CASSITLAGPYEQYF,TGTGCCAGTAGTATAACGCTAGCGGGACCCTACGAGCAGTACTTC
TRBJ2-3,-,TRBV11-2,-,CASAAWRGVVGRDTQYF,TGTGCCAGCGCAGCCTGGCGTGGTGTTGTCGGTCGGGATACGCAGTATTTT
TRBJ1-5,-,TRBV9,TRBD1,CASSVEGQVNQPQHF,TGTGCCAGCAGCGTAGAGGGACAGGTCAATCAGCCCCAGCATTTT
TRBJ2-1,-,TRBV28,TRBD2,CASSLAGEQEQFF,TGTGCCAGCAGTTTAGCGGGAGAGCAAGAGCAGTTCTTC
TRBJ1-1,-,TRBV18,-,CASSPQGDTEAFF,TGTGCCAGCTCACCACAGGGGGACACTGAAGCTTTCTTT
TRBJ2-1,-,TRBV2,-,CASSESEFNEQFF,TGTGCCAGCAGTGAAAGCGAATTCAATGAGCAGTTCTTC
TRBJ2-2,-,TRBV14,-,CASSQGRVGELFF,TGTGCCAGCAGCCAAGGGCGGGTCGGGGAGCTGTTTTTT
TRBJ2-5,-,TRBV19,-,CASSAGSRQETQYF,TGTGCCAGTAGTGCGGGGAGCCGTCAAGAGACCCAGTACTTC
TRBJ1-1,once,TRBV18,-,CASSPQGEMNTEAFF,TGTGCCAGCTCACCACAAGGGGAGATGAACACTGAAGCTTTCTTT
TRBJ1-2,-,TRBV6-1,-,CASSPTESYGYTF,TGTGCCAGCAGCCCCACAGAAAGCTATGGCTACACCTTC
TRBJ2-7,few,TRBV7-8,TRBD1,CASSAGQGFEQYF,TGTGCCAGCAGCGCGGGACAGGGTTTCGAGCAGTACTTC
TRBJ2-5,-,TRBV10-1,TRBD2,CASSESTQREWETQYF,TGCGCCAGCAGTGAGTCGACACAGCGGGAGTGGGAGACCCAGTACTTC
TRBJ2-7,-,TRBV5-4,-,CASSKGGYEQYF,TGTGCCAGCAGCAAGGGTGGCTACGAGCAGTACTTC
TRBJ2-2,-,TRBV7-2,TRBD2,CASSSWTSGSTGELFF,TGTGCCAGCAGCTCATGGACTAGCGGGAGTACCGGGGAGCTGTTTTTT
TRBJ2-5,-,TRBV7-2,-,CASSLGGAGILRETQYF,TGTGCCAGCAGCTTAGGTGGGGCGGGGATCCTACGGGAGACCCAGTACTTC
TRBJ2-1,-,TRBV7-2,-,CASSRLRSSGNEQFF,TGTGCCAGCAGCCGATTGCGGTCTAGTGGAAATGAGCAGTTCTTC
TRBJ2-3,-,TRBV20-1,-,CSGRADTQYF,TGCAGTGGTAGGGCTGATACGCAGTATTTT
TRBJ2-2,-,TRBV6-1,-,CASSREIRSGELFF,TGTGCCAGCTCCAGGGAGATCCGGTCCGGGGAGCTGTTTTTT
TRBJ1-5,-,TRBV19,TRBD1,CASSIRGQVPGNQPQHF,TGTGCCAGTAGTATCCGCGGACAGGTCCCCGGCAATCAGCCCCAGCATTTT
TRBJ2-2,-,TRBV7-9,-,CASSLLIAGELFF,TGTGCCAGCAGCCTGCTAATCGCCGGGGAGCTGTTTTTT
TRBJ2-5,-,TRBV5-1,TRBD1,CASSRTGGAVEETQYF,TGCGCCAGCAGCAGGACAGGGGGCGCAGTTGAAGAGACCCAGTACTTC
TRBJ1-1,few,TRBV19,-,CASSMGGSTEAFF,TGTGCCAGTAGTATGGGGGGTTCGACTGAAGCTTTCTTT
TRBJ1-5,-,TRBV10-3,-,CAISESSRGDQPQHF,TGTGCCATCAGTGAGTCGTCCAGGGGAGATCAGCCCCAGCATTTT